Sequencing of this TCR beta chain was carried out in a study of blood T cells in healthy people across ages. The CDR3 is 13 amino acids. Germline V gene lookup returns CDR1 DFQATT and CDR2 SNEGSKA (reference sequence). Together with a sample-barcoded 5' primer, a J-beta primer mix was included in a second PCR lasting roughly 7 to 11 cycles. A single record per CDR3 protein comes from TCRdb applying MiXCR to the 5' RACE reads. The sample yields hundreds of thousands of distinct CDR3 sequences, roughly 30% seen once. Input material: blood. The V and J genes are TRBV20-1 and TRBJ2-3; a possible D gene is TRBD2 (7 bases). This TCR was sampled from a woman aged 80 or older in good health. The chain's CDR3 is CTARGGSTDTQYF. CDR3 DNA sequence: TGCACCGCTAGGGGGGGGAGCACAGATACGCAGTATTTT.